This entry describes one T cell receptor beta chain. Its antigen is as yet unknown. The sample belongs to a study of OX40 agonist ivuxolimab in advanced cancers. Study details: Ivuxolimab is an agonistic anti-OX40 (CD134) antibody, and patients were treated with it. People who had prior anti-PD-1, anti-PD-L1 or anti-CTLA-4 therapy could take part, and about 37% had some.

Study-wide findings and caveats: Mean expanded clone counts were higher in CD8+ than CD4+ T cells.

Produced via immunoSEQ multiplex PCR; TCRdb's table is partial and in-frame only. The table lists around 94,000 clones, approximately 90% of them singletons. Per germline, CDR1 WSHSY and CDR2 SAAADI. The CDR3 totals 14 residues. The junction had 8 bases not matched to a gene; V was cut back by 7 bases and J by 5 bases. The V and J genes are TRBV10-2 and TRBJ1-5, with 7 bases matching TRBD1. The sequences come from CD4+ or CD8+ T cells sorted from blood, collected in a trial of the OX40 agonist ivuxolimab. The receptor was derived from an adult with an advanced solid tumor such as melanoma, head and neck, liver or kidney cancer. This CDR3 reads CASTGQVIDQPQHF. For the CDR3, the DNA is TGCGCCAGCACCGGACAGGTGATCGATCAGCCCCAGCATTTT.